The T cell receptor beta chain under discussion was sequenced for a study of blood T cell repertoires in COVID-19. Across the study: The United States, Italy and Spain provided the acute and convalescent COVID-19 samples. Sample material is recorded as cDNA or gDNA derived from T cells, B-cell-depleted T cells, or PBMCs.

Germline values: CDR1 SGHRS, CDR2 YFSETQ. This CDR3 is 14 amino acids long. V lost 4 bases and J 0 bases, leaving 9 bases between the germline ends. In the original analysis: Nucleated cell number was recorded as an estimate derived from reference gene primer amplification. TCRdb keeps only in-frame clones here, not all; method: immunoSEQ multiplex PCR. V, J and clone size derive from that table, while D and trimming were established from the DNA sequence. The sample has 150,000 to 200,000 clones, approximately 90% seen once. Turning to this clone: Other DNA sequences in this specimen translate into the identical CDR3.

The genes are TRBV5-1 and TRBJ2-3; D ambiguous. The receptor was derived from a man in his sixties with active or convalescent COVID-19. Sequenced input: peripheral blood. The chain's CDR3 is CASSRGSSTDTQYF. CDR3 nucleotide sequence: TGCGCCAGCAGCCGAGGTTCTAGCACAGATACGCAGTATTTT.